The T cell receptor beta chain described here comes from a study of tumor-infiltrating lymphocytes in primary liver carcinoma. The input was approximately 0.45 ug total RNA; TCR beta cDNA was made from it with a constant-region primer. Three nested multiplex PCR rounds of slightly modified ARM-PCR generated TCR beta libraries. Both of the initial two PCR rounds ran for about 9 cycles and employed TRBV1-TRBV30 forward primers alongside a C-beta reverse primer. MiXCR, applied by TCRdb to the multiplex PCR reads, yields one record per CDR3 protein. The sample carries about 330,000 distinct CDR3 sequences, almost 65% recorded once. Looked up from germline, CDR1 is MNHNS and CDR2 is SASEGT. The CDR3 runs 13 residues. Details on this clonotype: One junction end does not reproduce the germline sequence, and a read error may be involved.

Extraction also yielded germline DNA, while blood RNA was obtained from unsorted whole blood. The source of this sequence is a man aged 35 to 55 with primary liver carcinoma and hepatitis B virus infection. The gene calls are TRBV6-1 and TRBJ1-2; D not resolved. The sequencing input was peripheral blood. CDR3: CVSSSGANYGYTF. The CDR3 DNA sequence: TGTGTCAGCAGTTCCGGAGCTAACTATGGCTACACCTTC.